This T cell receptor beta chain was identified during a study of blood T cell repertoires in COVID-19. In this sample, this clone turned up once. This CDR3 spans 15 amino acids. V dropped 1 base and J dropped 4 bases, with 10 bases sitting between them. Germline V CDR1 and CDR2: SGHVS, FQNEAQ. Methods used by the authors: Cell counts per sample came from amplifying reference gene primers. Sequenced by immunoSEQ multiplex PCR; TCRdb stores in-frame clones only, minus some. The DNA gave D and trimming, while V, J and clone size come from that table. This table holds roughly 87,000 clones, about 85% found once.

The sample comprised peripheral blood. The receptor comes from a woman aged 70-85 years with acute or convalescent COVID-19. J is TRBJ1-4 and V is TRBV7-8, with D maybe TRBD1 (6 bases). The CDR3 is CASSLGGHSNEKLFF. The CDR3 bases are TGTGCCAGCAGCTTAGGGGGGCATAGTAATGAAAAACTGTTTTTT.